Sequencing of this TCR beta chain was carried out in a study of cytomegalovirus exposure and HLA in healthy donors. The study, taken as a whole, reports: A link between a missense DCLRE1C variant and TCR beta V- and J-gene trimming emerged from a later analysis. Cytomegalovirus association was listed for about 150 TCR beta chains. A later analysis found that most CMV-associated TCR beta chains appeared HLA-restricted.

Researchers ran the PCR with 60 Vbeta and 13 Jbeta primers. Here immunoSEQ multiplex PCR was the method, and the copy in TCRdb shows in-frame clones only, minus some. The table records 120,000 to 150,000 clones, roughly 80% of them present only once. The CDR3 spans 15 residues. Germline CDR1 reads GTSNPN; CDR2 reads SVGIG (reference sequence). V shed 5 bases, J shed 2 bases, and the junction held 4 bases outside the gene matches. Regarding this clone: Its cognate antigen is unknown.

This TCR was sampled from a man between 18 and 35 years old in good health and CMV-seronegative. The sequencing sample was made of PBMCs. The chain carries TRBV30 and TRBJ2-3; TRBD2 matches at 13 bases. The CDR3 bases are TGTGCCTGGGAGACTAGCGGGGGGTACACAGATACGCAGTATTTT. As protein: CAWETSGGYTDTQYF.